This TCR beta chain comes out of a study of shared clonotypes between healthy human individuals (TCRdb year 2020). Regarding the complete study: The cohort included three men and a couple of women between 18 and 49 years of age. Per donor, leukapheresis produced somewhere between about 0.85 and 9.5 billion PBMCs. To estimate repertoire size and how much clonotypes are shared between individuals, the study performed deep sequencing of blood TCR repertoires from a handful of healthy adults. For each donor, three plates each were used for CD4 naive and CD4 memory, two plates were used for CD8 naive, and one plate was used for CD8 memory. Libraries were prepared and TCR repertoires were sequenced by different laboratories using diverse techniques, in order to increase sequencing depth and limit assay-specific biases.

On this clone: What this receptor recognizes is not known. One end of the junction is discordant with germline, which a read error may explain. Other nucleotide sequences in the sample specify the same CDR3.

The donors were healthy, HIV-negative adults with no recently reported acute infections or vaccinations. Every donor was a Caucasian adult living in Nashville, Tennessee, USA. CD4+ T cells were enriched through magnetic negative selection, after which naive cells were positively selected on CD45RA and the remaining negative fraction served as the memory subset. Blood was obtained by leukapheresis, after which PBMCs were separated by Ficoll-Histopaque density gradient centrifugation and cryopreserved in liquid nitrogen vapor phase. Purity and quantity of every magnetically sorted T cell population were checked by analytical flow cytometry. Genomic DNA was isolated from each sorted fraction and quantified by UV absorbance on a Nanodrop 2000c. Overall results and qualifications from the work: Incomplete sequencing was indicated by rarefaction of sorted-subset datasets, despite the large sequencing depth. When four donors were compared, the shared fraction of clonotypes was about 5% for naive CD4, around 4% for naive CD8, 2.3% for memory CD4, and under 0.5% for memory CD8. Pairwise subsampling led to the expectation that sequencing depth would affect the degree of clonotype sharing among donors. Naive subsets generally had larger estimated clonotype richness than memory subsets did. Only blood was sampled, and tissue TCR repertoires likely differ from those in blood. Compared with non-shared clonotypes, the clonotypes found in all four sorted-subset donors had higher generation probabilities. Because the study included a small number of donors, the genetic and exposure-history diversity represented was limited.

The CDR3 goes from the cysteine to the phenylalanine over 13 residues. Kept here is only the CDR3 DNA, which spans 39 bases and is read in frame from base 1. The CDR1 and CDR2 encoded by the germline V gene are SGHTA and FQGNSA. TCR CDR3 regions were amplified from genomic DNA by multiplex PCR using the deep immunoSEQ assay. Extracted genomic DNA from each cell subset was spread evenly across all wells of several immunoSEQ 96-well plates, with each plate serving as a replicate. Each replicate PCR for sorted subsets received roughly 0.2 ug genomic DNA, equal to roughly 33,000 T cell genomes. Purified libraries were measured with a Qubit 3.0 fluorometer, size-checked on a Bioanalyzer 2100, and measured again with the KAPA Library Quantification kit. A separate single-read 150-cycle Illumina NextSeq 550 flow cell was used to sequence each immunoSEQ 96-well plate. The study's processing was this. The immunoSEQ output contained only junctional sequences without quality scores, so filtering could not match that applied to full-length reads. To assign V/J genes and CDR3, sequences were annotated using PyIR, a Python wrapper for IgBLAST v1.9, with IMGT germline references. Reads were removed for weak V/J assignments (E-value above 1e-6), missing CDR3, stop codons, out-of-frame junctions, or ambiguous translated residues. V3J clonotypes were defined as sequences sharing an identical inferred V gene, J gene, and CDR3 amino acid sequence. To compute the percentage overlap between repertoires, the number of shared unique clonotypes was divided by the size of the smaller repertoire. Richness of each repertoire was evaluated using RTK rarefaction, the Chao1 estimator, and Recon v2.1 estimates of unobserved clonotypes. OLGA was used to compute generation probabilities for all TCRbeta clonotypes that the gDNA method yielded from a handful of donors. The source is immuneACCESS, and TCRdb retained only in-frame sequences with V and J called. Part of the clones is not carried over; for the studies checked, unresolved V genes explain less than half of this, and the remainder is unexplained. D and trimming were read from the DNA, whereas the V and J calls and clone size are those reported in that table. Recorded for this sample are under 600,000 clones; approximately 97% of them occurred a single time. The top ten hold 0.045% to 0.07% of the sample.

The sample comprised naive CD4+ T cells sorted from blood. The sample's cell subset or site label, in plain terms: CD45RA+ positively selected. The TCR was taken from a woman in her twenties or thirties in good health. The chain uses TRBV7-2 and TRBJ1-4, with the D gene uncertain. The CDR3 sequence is CASSLEPDWKLFF. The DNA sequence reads TGTGCCAGTAGCTTAGAACCGGATTGGAAACTGTTTTTT.